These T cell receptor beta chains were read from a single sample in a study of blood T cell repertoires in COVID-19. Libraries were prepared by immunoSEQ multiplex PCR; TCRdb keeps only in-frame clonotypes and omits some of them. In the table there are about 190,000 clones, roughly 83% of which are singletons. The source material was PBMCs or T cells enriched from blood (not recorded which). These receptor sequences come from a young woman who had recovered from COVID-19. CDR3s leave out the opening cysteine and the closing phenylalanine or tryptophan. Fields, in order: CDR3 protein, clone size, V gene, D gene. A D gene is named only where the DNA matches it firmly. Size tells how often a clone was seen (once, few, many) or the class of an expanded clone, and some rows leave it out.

SGRQGDEKLF | . | TRBV29-1 | TRBD1
ASSEGQGTSPLH | . | TRBV2 | TRBD1
ASSLGGGQAYGYT | once | TRBV5-1 | TRBD1
ASSLSGGARGNTIY | . | TRBV7-3 | TRBD1
ASSFRIGHEKLF | . | TRBV7-2 | .
ASSAGQANTEAF | few | TRBV7-3 | TRBD1
AISDDQGHGYT | . | TRBV10-3 | .
ATSNQPSFTVNGNTIY | once | TRBV15 | .
ASSFPGTGDWGYGYT | . | TRBV28 | TRBD1
ASSQEAGDEQY | few | TRBV4-1 | .
ASRLDTTMLNEQF | . | TRBV6-5 | .
ASSLAVGNQPQH | once | TRBV7-6 | .
ASSREIGQPQH | . | TRBV11-2 | .
ASSLVGDRVT | . | TRBV5-8 | TRBD1
ASSIGGRDYNEQF | . | TRBV19 | TRBD2
ASSQDGGRGYGYT | . | TRBV3-1/TRBV3-2 | .
ASRAPGQGQRAF | once | TRBV6-5 | TRBD1
ASSHAGTGLNYGYT | . | TRBV4-2 | TRBD1
ASSLIQGNTEAF | once | TRBV7-8 | .
ASSGAQPGYEQY | . | TRBV28 | .
ASSHRGGGNQPQH | . | TRBV28 | .
AWTGTGSQPQH | . | TRBV30 | TRBD1
ASRSDRGPPLSGANVLT | . | TRBV5-4 | TRBD1
ASSRRRGGGSADTQY | . | TRBV3-1/TRBV3-2 | TRBD2
ASSWTSLRKETQY | . | TRBV6-5 | TRBD2
ASSQERRSNQPQH | few | TRBV4-1 | .
ASSRHSEETQY | once | TRBV3-1/TRBV3-2 | .
ASSLYETGGEAF | . | TRBV7-9 | TRBD1
ASSLSGTDTQY | . | TRBV7-9 | .
ASSNEVLNTEAF | . | TRBV2 | .
ASSGQGRGTEAF | . | TRBV14 | TRBD1
ASSPLRVSGNTIY | . | TRBV7-8 | .
ASSRGGNEQF | . | TRBV3-1/TRBV3-2 | .
ASSPSGFQETQY | . | TRBV3-1/TRBV3-2 | TRBD2
ASSGRREGLSYEQY | . | TRBV6-1 | TRBD2
ASSVDRGNTEAF | . | TRBV13 | .
ASSEQILNYGYT | . | TRBV2 | .
AWSVIQYEQY | . | TRBV30 | .
ASSLDFLAQF | once | TRBV11-2 | .
ASSQSGTGTSNTEAF | . | TRBV4-1 | TRBD1
ASSYPDRTGTDTQY | . | TRBV6-5 | TRBD1
ASSFTGMQETQY | . | TRBV28 | .
ASSSRDSYNEQF | . | TRBV13 | .
ASSLETGNEKLF | . | TRBV5-1 | TRBD1
ASASYGNTIY | . | TRBV28 | .
ASSGPGLKAAGELF | many | TRBV2 | .
SVGGQGGSPLH | . | TRBV29-1 | TRBD1
ASSQVLGHFEQF | . | TRBV14 | .
SVEVLETQY | . | TRBV29-1 | .